The subject of this entry is one T cell receptor (beta chain). What it binds is not known. Using immunoSEQ multiplex PCR, the repertoire was profiled, and TCRdb retains in-frame clones only, with some absent. This sample has about 15,000 clones, with 93% found just once. The data belong to a study of OX40 agonist ivuxolimab in advanced cancers. Whole-study context: Patients were dosed intravenously with ivuxolimab at 0.01 to 10 mg/kg every 2 weeks. Study results and limitations: The authors also found low normalized T-cell clonal expansion in some nonresponders. Undetermined was the antigen specificity of the expanded peripheral T cells. Average numbers of expanded clones were greater in CD8+ T cells than in CD4+.

This TCR came from an adult with an advanced solid tumor such as melanoma, head and neck, liver or kidney cancer. This specimen consisted of CD4+ or CD8+ T cells sorted from blood, obtained in a trial of the OX40 agonist ivuxolimab.

As DNA, the CDR3 is TGTGCCACCAGCAGAGAGGCAGGGGCCCTTCAGCCCCAGCATTTT. Its protein is CATSREAGALQPQHF. The chain carries TRBV15 and TRBJ1-5, with D perhaps matching TRBD1 (6 bases). The CDR3 covers 15 residues. Germline CDR1 reads LNHNV; CDR2 reads YYDKDF (reference sequence). V lost 0 bases and J lost 6, with 12 bases in between.